This T cell receptor (beta chain) was observed in a study of neurological immune-mediated disorders (dated by TCRdb to the late 2010s). About the investigation overall: Among the 34 multiple sclerosis patients, 31 had relapsing-remitting MS and 3 had secondary progressive MS. Using UMI-based sequencing, the study compared peripheral blood TCR-beta repertoires from patients with HTLV-I-associated myelopathy (HAM/TSP), patients with multiple sclerosis, and healthy controls. The cohort was made up of about 65 subjects, consisting of roughly 14 HAM/TSP patients, 35 or so multiple sclerosis patients and 20 or so healthy controls. Alongside PBMC samples, the set of about 97 TCR-beta libraries contained longitudinal samples, technical triplicates, and paired CD4+ and CD8+ T-cell subsets that had been sorted. What the authors observed across the whole study: No clinical or MRI features were associated with the MS cluster, and the authors said that larger cohorts are needed. Across subjects, expanded clones never shared an identical CDR3 amino acid sequence, which suggests that the TCR-beta repertoires in every group were private. TCR clonal expansion was greatest in HAM/TSP patients and smallest in MS patients, who ranked below even healthy controls. In phylogenetic analysis, the repertoires of 18 of 34 MS patients grouped into a cluster of related CDR3 sequences, which suggests a possible signature at the repertoire level.

The sample holds many counts of this clonotype. The target of this receptor is not known. Base qualities are not at hand, and no much larger clone is one base apart. Unsorted PBMC libraries were generated from 2 million PBMCs stored in RNAlater at -80 °C until RNA extraction. The multiple sclerosis patients were enrolled in a US clinical protocol that evaluated disease progression with magnetic resonance imaging. Peripheral blood underwent Ficoll-Hypaque density gradient centrifugation to isolate PBMCs, which were then cryopreserved in liquid nitrogen. Germline trimming amounts to 0 bases on V and 0 bases on J, with 6 as the count of junction bases outside the gene matches. The germline V gene (reference sequence) supplies CDR1 DFQATT and CDR2 SNEGSKA. Taken from cysteine to phenylalanine, the CDR3 has 16 residues. Only the CDR3 DNA stays, 48 bases, in frame from base 1. cDNA was synthesized by template-switch 5'RACE using a primer carrying a 10-nucleotide random unique molecular identifier by which each TCR transcript was tagged. Every sequencing run covered 15-18 subjects and yielded more than 180 million TCR-beta sequences. The RNeasy kit was used for extraction of total RNA. TCR-beta VDJ regions were amplified with primers for the TCR constant region and the 5'RACE anchor, using the KAPA Real-time Library Amplification kit. Sample indexes and Illumina adaptors were added in a first PCR, after which library yield was increased in a second PCR. The roughly 650 bp TCR product was size-selected on a 2% E-gel SizeSelection system after Ampure bead purification. Before pooling, library quality was checked on a Bioanalyzer, concentration was measured with Qubit, and libraries were quantified with the Kapa Library Quantification kit. Paired-end 2 x 150 bp sequencing of the libraries was performed on an Illumina HiSeq 2500. To increase sequence diversity, roughly 24-32% phiX was spiked into each library pool. The study's processing was this. Quality-filtered reads were processed with the UMI-based MiGEC pipeline, which removed over 75% of raw TCR sequences during error correction. VDJ genes were aligned to IMGT germline references, and each clonotype was defined by a unique CDR3 amino acid sequence together with V-J genes. Clonal expansion, Shannon diversity and CDR3 relatedness were evaluated with VDJtools (CalcPairwiseDistances, ClusterSamples), while phylogenetic trees were built in CLCbio workbench. A clone was classed as expanded if it had 8 or more unique UMIs, a cutoff based on coefficient-of-variation modelling across technical triplicates. TCRdb trimmed the raw reads at Q25, called clones with MiXCR and kept productive beta chains. A single entry per CDR3 protein holds the most common genes and DNA from its merged rows. The V and J calls were not made by the authors but by TCRdb's processing. The sample table records 75,000 to 80,000 distinct CDR3 sequences; less than 5.5% of these occur just once. About 2.4% of the sample is in the top ten clones.

The clonotype comes from a woman aged 25 to 39 with multiple sclerosis. The chain couples TRBV20-1 to TRBJ1-1, with 8 junctional bases fitting TRBD1. The specimen sequenced was PBMCs. The CDR3 region has the sequence CSARDAGGYVNTEAFF. The DNA sequence is as follows: TGCAGTGCTAGAGATGCAGGGGGCTATGTGAACACTGAAGCTTTCTTT.